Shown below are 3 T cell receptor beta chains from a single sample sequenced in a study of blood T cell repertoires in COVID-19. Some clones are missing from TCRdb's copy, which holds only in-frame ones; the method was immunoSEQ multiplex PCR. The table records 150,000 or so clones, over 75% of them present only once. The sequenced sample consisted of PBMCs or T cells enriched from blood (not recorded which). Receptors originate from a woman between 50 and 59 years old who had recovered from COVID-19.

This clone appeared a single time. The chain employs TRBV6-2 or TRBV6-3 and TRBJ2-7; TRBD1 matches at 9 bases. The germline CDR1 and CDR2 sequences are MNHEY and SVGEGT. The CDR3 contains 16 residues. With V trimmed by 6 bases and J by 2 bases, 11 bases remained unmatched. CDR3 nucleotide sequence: TGTGCCAGCAGCGGCCCCGGGACAGGGATAGCCTACGAGCAGTACTTC. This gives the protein CASSGPGTGIAYEQYF.

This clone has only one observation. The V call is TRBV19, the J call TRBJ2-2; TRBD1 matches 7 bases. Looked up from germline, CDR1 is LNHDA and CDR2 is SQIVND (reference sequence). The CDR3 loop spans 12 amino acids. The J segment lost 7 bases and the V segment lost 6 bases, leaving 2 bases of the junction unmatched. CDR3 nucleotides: TGTGCCAGTAGAGCAGGGGGCGGGGAGCTGTTTTTT. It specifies CASRAGGGELFF.

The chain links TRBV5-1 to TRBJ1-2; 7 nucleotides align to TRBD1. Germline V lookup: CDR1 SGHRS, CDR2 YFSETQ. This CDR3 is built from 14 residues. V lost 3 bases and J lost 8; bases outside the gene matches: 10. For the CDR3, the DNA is TGCGCCAGCAGCTCCCCGGGACAGTGGGGCGGCTACACCTTC. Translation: CASSSPGQWGGYTF.